Listed below are T cell receptor beta chains from one sample, sequenced in a study of early T cells in non-severe SARS-CoV-2 infection. MiXCR was run by TCRdb on the 5' RACE reads, yielding one entry per CDR3 protein. The sample has over 60,000 distinct CDR3 sequences, about 9.4% seen once; the top ten hold 5.9%. Sequencing used whole blood. Receptors were obtained from an adult who was a healthcare worker with PCR-confirmed SARS-CoV-2 infection or an uninfected control (not recorded which). Each CDR3 is given with its conserved first and last residue. The order of the fields is V gene, D gene, J gene, clone size, CDR3 protein, CDR3 DNA. D genes are given only for firm matches. Size is omitted from some rows. Given values are once, few, many or a class for expanded clones.

TRBV3-1	TRBD2	TRBJ2-3	few	CASRRGLAGTYTDTQYF	TGTGCCAGCAGAAGAGGACTAGCGGGAACCTACACAGATACGCAGTATTTT
TRBV12-3/TRBV12-4	.	TRBJ2-6	few	CASSLPLYMAGANVLTF	TGTGCCAGCAGCCTACCCCTATACATGGCTGGGGCCAACGTCCTGACTTTC
TRBV4-2	TRBD2	TRBJ2-7	few	CASSQEPGTSGYEQYF	TGTGCCAGCAGCCAAGAACCCGGGACTAGCGGGTACGAGCAGTACTTC
TRBV11-2	TRBD1	TRBJ2-7	.	CASSLEGTDKYF	TGTGCCAGCAGCTTAGAGGGGACAGACAAGTACTTC
TRBV28	.	TRBJ2-5	few	CASSSQTQYQETQYF	TGTGCCAGCAGTTCCCAGACTCAGTACCAAGAGACCCAGTACTTC
TRBV29-1	.	TRBJ2-3	few	CSVTPMSDTQYF	TGCAGCGTGACCCCGATGTCAGATACGCAGTATTTT
TRBV3-1	TRBD1	TRBJ1-1	.	CASSLDRGLNTEAFF	TGTGCCAGCAGCCTCGACAGGGGTCTGAACACTGAAGCTTTCTTT
TRBV20-1	TRBD2	TRBJ2-1	.	CSATSKRVPGLAGVSDSEQFF	TGCAGTGCTACAAGCAAACGAGTACCGGGACTAGCGGGAGTGTCAGACAGTGAGCAGTTCTTC
TRBV12-3/TRBV12-4	.	TRBJ2-7	.	CASSFGKWGAFYEQYF	TGTGCCAGCAGCTTCGGCAAATGGGGGGCTTTCTACGAGCAGTACTTC
TRBV14	.	TRBJ1-2	many	CASSPSGLRRLEGGYTF	TGTGCCAGCAGCCCAAGCGGGCTACGTCGACTTGAGGGTGGCTACACCTTC
TRBV10-3	.	TRBJ2-3	.	CAISDLSDTQYF	TGTGCCATCAGTGATTTGTCAGATACGCAGTATTTT
TRBV27	.	TRBJ1-2	many	CASSFSGGRGSNGYTF	TGTGCCAGCAGTTTCTCAGGAGGTAGGGGGTCTAATGGCTACACCTTC
TRBV24-1	.	TRBJ2-5	many	CATSDLDRLQETQYF	TGTGCCACCAGTGACCTCGACAGACTCCAAGAGACCCAGTACTTC
TRBV15	TRBD1	TRBJ2-7	few	CATSRDVMGQAYEQYF	TGTGCCACCAGCAGAGATGTAATGGGACAGGCTTACGAGCAGTACTTC
TRBV5-6	.	TRBJ2-2	many	CASSPTWGDIITGELFF	TGTGCCAGCAGCCCAACTTGGGGGGACATCATCACCGGGGAGCTGTTTTTT
TRBV3-1	.	TRBJ2-7	many	CASSQIRRAREQYF	TGTGCCAGCAGCCAAATTCGGAGGGCCCGGGAGCAGTACTTC
TRBV5-1	TRBD2	TRBJ2-7	.	CASSSLAGGGEQYF	TGCGCCAGCAGCTCGCTAGCGGGAGGAGGGGAGCAGTACTTC
TRBV5-6	.	TRBJ1-2	many	CASSLAGYGYTF	TGTGCCAGCAGCTTGGCGGGGTATGGCTACACCTTC
TRBV3-1	.	TRBJ2-1	few	CASSQPPVNEQFF	TGTGCCAGCAGCCAACCGCCGGTGAATGAGCAGTTCTTC
TRBV6-5	.	TRBJ2-1	many	CASGAAYNEQFF	TGTGCCAGCGGGGCAGCGTACAATGAGCAGTTCTTC
TRBV6-1	TRBD1	TRBJ2-7	many	CASSAGGREQYF	TGTGCCAGCAGTGCAGGGGGCCGCGAGCAGTACTTC
TRBV7-9	.	TRBJ1-1	many	CASSLGQGSTEAFF	TGTGCCAGCAGCTTAGGGCAGGGGTCCACTGAAGCTTTCTTT
TRBV16	.	TRBJ1-1	few	CASSQSIGAFF	TGTGCCAGCAGCCAATCGATTGGAGCTTTCTTT
TRBV24-1	.	TRBJ2-5	many	CATSVPGAQETQYF	TGTGCCACCAGTGTCCCAGGGGCCCAAGAGACCCAGTACTTC
TRBV6-5	.	TRBJ1-1	many	CASSIRQKNTEAFF	TGTGCCAGCAGTATAAGACAGAAGAACACTGAAGCTTTCTTT
TRBV7-3	TRBD1	TRBJ1-1	many	CASSKNRGDTEAFF	TGTGCCAGCAGCAAAAACAGGGGTGACACTGAAGCTTTCTTT
TRBV19	TRBD1	TRBJ1-6	few	CASSPNRQGGSPLHF	TGTGCCAGTAGTCCAAATCGACAGGGTGGCTCACCCCTCCACTTT
TRBV7-2	TRBD2	TRBJ2-3	few	CASSPRLAVSTDTQYF	TGTGCCAGCAGTCCTAGACTAGCGGTTAGCACAGATACGCAGTATTTT
TRBV5-6	.	TRBJ1-4	once	CASSLVGRREKLFF	TGTGCCAGCAGCTTGGTGGGGCGGCGCGAAAAACTGTTTTTT
TRBV5-1	.	TRBJ2-6	.	CASSLEVPGANVLTF	TGCGCCAGCAGCTTGGAAGTCCCTGGGGCCAACGTCCTGACTTTC